Following are 8 T cell receptor beta chains from one sample sequenced in a study of CD8+ T cells in alopecia areata. Extracted RNA was reverse transcribed, and the resulting cDNA served as sequencing template. Sequenced by immunoSEQ multiplex PCR; TCRdb stores in-frame clones only, minus some. The data contain about 210,000 clones, over 40% of them seen just once; the ten biggest clones take up 2% to 3%. Treatment denoted: oral pan-JAK inhibitor, 5-10 mg twice daily. The sample was CD4+ T cells sorted from blood, taken around week 36, from a patient treated with tofacitinib. The receptors stem from a human donor with alopecia areata.

For the CDR3, the DNA is TGTGCCAGCAGCTTAGGACAACGGGGTTCGGGCTACACCTTC. This translates into CASSLGQRGSGYTF. J is TRBJ1-2 and V is TRBV7-9; D is unclear. The V gene's germline CDR1 is SEHNR and CDR2 FQNEAQ (reference sequence). V was pared by 1 base and J by 8 bases, with 14 bases between. CDR3 size: 14 residues. Combining the CDR3 with reference TRBV7-9 and TRBJ1-2 gives the whole variable domain DTGVSQNPRHKITKRGQNVTFRCDPISEHNRLYWYRQTLGQGPEFLTYFQNEAQLEKSRLLSDRFSAERPKGSFSTLEIQRTEQGDSAMYLCASSLGQRGSGYTFGSGTRLTVV.

The V call is TRBV29-1, the J call TRBJ1-2; 11 bases are shared with TRBD1. Germline V gives CDR1 SQVTM, CDR2 ANQGSEA. Unmatched junction bases numbered 4, after V lost 7 bases and J lost 3 bases. The CDR3 runs to 13 residues. CDR3 DNA sequence: TGCAGCGCCACGGGACAGGGGGACTATGGCTACACCTTC. Residues: CSATGQGDYGYTF.

The chain joins TRBV29-1 to TRBJ2-1; TRBD2 is a possible D gene (5 bases). The germline CDR1 and CDR2 sequences are SQVTM and ANQGSEA. V was clipped by 4 bases and J by 0 bases, with 19 bases between them. CDR3 length equals 17 residues. The CDR3 nucleotides read TGCAGCGTTGGACAAAGCGGCCGACCGAGCTCCTACAATGAGCAGTTCTTC. Translated: CSVGQSGRPSSYNEQFF.

Only a few counts were recorded for this clone. The chain couples TRBV4-3 to TRBJ2-7; D may be TRBD1 (5 bases). V was pared by 4 bases and J by 6 bases, with 16 bases between. Germline CDR1 is LGHNA and CDR2 is YSLEER. The CDR3 runs 14 residues. The CDR3 reads CASSRQFPPLEQYF. Here the CDR3 DNA reads TGCGCCAGCAGCCGACAGTTTCCACCCCTCGAGCAGTACTTC.

This clone has a handful of counts. The chain recombines TRBV29-1 with TRBJ2-5, with 7 nucleotides matching TRBD1. Germline CDR1 SQVTM, CDR2 ANQGSEA. Trimming cost V 5 bases and J 11 bases; bases outside gene matches: 11. The CDR3 consists of 12 residues. In DNA, the CDR3 is TGCAGCGTTAGGGGCCAGGGGGTTCCGCAGTACTTC. Its translation is CSVRGQGVPQYF.

This sequence joins TRBV7-6 and TRBJ2-5; 11 bases are a match to TRBD1. Germline CDR1 SGHVS, CDR2 FNYEAQ. The CDR3 contains 15 residues. The trim removed 6 bases at V and 6 bases at J, leaving 9 bases unmatched. For the CDR3, the DNA is TGTGCCAGCAGTCCCGGGACAGGGGGACTTCAGACCCAGTACTTC. Translated, it gives CASSPGTGGLQTQYF.

This rearrangement joins TRBV5-1 to TRBJ2-1, with a possible D match to TRBD2 (6 bases). Germline V CDR1 and CDR2: SGHRS, YFSETQ. This CDR3 region has 13 residues. Trimming took off 0 bases at V and 9 bases at J, with 10 bases between the two ends. CDR3 in amino acids: CASSLELALEQFF. CDR3 DNA sequence: TGCGCCAGCAGCTTGGAACTAGCTCTTGAGCAGTTCTTC.

CDR3 in DNA: TGTGCCTGGAGTGGTTTGGGGGGTGTGTACGGCTACACCTTC. Protein product: CAWSGLGGVYGYTF. The V gene is TRBV30, the J gene TRBJ1-2; D might be TRBD1 (5 bases). The CDR3 has 14 amino acids. Between the trimmed V and J ends, which lost 1 base and 8 bases, there was a span of 17 bases. Germline CDR1 reads GTSNPN; CDR2 reads SVGIG (reference sequence).